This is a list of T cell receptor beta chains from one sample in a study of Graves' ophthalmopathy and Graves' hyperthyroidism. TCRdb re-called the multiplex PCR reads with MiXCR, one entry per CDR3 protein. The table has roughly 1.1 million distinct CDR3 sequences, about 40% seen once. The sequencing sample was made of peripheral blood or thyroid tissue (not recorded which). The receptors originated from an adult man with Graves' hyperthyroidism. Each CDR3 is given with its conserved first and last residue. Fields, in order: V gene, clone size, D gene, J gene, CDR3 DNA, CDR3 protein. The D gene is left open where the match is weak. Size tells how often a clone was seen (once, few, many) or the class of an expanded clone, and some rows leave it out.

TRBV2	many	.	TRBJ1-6	TGTGCCAGCAGTGGGGGGACGCACAGCCAACCCCTCCACTTT	CASSGGTHSQPLHF
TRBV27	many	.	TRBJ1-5	TGTGCCAGTGCCAGGGCAGCTTCTTATAGCAATCAGCCCCAGCATTTT	CASARAASYSNQPQHF
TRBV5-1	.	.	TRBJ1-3	TGCGCCAGCAGCTTAAAGACTTCCTCCGGGTCTGGAAACACCATATATTTT	CASSLKTSSGSGNTIYF
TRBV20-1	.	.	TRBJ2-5	TGCAGTGCTGCAGCACGACGGACCCAGTACTTC	CSAAARRTQYF
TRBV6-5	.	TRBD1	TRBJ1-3	TGTGCCAGCAGGTCGGACAGGGCGGTTGGAAACACCATATATTTT	CASRSDRAVGNTIYF
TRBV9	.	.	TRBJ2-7	TGTGCCAGCACCTCGGCGGGAAGCTCCTACGAGCAGTACTTC	CASTSAGSSYEQYF
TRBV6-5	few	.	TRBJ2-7	TGTGCCAGCACCCGTGGCGGACGCTCCTACGAGCAGTACTTC	CASTRGGRSYEQYF
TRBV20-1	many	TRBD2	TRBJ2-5	TGCAGTGCTAGTTTAGCGGGGATGCAAGAGACCCAGTACTTC	CSASLAGMQETQYF
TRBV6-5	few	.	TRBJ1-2	TGTGCCAGCAGTTGGAGGACCATTTCCCTGAGAGGCTACACCTTC	CASSWRTISLRGYTF
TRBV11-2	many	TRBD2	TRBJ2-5	TGTGCCAGCAACCCCGGGGCTAGCGGAAACCAAGAGACCCAGTACTTC	CASNPGASGNQETQYF
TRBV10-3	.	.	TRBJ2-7	TGTGCCATCAGTGACAGGGGGCTAGCGGAGAGATACGAGCAGTACTTC	CAISDRGLAERYEQYF
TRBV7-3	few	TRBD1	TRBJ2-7	TGTGCCAGCAGCTTATGGGGACAGGGGCCCTACGAGCAGTACTTC	CASSLWGQGPYEQYF
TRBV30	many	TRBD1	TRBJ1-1	TGTGCCTGGATGCCAGGGGGAGACTTT	CAWMPGGDF
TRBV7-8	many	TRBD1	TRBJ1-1	TGTGCCAGCAGCGCGAACAGGGGGCAAGGCACTGAAGCTTTCTTT	CASSANRGQGTEAFF
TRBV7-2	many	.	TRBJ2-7	TGTGCCAGCAGCAATGGCTCCCGGGCTCCGTACGAGCAGTACTTC	CASSNGSRAPYEQYF
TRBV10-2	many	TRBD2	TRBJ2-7	TGTGCCAGTAGCGGGACTAGCGGGAGAGGGTCCTACGAGCAGTACTTC	CASSGTSGRGSYEQYF
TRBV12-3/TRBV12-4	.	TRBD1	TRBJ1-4	TGTGCCAGCAGTCTCTCCGGACAGGGTTGGGAAAAACTGTTTTTT	CASSLSGQGWEKLFF
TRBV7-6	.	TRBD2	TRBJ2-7	TGTGCCAGCAGGAGACGGGCGGGAGCCTACGAGCAGTACTTC	CASRRRAGAYEQYF
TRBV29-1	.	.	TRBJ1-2	TGCAGCGATGGGGACGGAGGCTACACCTTC	CSDGDGGYTF
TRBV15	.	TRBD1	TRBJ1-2	TGTGCCACCAGCAGAACCGGGACAGGGGTGGCTGGCTACACCTTC	CATSRTGTGVAGYTF
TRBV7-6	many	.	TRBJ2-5	TGTGCCAGCAGCCTTTACCCCCGGGTTGTGGCGGGCGGAGAGACCCAGTACTTC	CASSLYPRVVAGGETQYF
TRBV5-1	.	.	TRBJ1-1	TGCGCCAGCAGCTTAATAATCGGGAACACTGAAGCTTTCTTT	CASSLIIGNTEAFF
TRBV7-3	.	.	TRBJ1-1	TGCGCCAGCAGCCAACTCCTAACAGGGCAGAACACTGAAGCTTTCTTT	CASSQLLTGQNTEAFF
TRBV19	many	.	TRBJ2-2	TGTGCCAGTAGTATTCCCCAGGGAGCCGGGGAGCTGTTTTTT	CASSIPQGAGELFF
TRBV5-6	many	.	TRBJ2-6	TGTGCCAGCAGCGTTCGAACGGGGGCCAACGTCCTGACTTTC	CASSVRTGANVLTF
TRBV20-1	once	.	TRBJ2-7	TGCAGTGCTAGAGCGGCGGGGTCCCAGTACTTC	CSARAAGSQYF
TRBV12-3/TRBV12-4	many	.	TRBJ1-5	TGTGCCAGCAGTTTTAACGGGGGGCAGCCCCAGCATTTT	CASSFNGGQPQHF
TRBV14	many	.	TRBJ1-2	TGTGCCAGCAGCCTTTGGACGGAAGATGGCTACACCTTC	CASSLWTEDGYTF
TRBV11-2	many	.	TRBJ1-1	TGTGCCAGCAGCCCCTCCCTCGGGGCGAACACTGAAGCTTTCTTT	CASSPSLGANTEAFF
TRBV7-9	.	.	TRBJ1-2	TGTGCCAGCAGCTTATATCAGGGTGCCTACACCTTC	CASSLYQGAYTF
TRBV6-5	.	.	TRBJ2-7	TGTGCCAGCGTTCAGCTGCCAGGCTCCGGCGAGCAGTACTTC	CASVQLPGSGEQYF
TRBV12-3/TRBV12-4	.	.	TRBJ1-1	TGTGCCAGCAGTTCGTCCTCGGGGGGGATGTCTTTTGGTGAAGCTTTCTTT	CASSSSSGGMSFGEAFF
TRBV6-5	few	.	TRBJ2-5	TGTGCCAGCAGGTATTGGGGGGGCGGCCAAGAGACCCAGTATTTC	CASRYWGGGQETQYF
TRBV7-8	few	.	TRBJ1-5	TGTGCCAGCAGCTTAGCCCGGGGCGCGGGCAATCAGCCCCAGCATTTT	CASSLARGAGNQPQHF
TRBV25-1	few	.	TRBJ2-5	TGTGCCAGCAGGTACAATCAAGAGACCCAGTACTTC	CASRYNQETQYF
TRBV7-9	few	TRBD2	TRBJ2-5	TGTGCCAGCAGCTTAATCCAGGCGGGGGGTCAAGAGACCCAGTACTTC	CASSLIQAGGQETQYF
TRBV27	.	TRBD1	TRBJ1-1	TGTGCCAGCAGGGCGACAGGGGGGGGTTTGAACACTGAAGCTTTCTTT	CASRATGGGLNTEAFF
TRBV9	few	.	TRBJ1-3	TGTGCCAGCAGCGTAGCTAAGACGAATGCAGAGAGAAACACCATATATTTT	CASSVAKTNAERNTIYF
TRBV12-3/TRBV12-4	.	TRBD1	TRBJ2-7	TGTGCCAGCAGCCAAGATAGGGAACAGGGGGCTTACGAGCAGTACTTC	CASSQDREQGAYEQYF
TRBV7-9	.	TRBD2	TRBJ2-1	TGTGCCAGCAGCAACCCGGGACTAGAGTTGGGTGAGCAGTTCTTC	CASSNPGLELGEQFF
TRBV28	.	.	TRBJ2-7	TGTGCCAGCAGTTTCGGCCCAGCGGGCTCCTACGAGCAGTACTTC	CASSFGPAGSYEQYF
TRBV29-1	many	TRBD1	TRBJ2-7	TGCAGCGTTGAGAGTGGGACAGGCCCTTGGAACGAGCAGTACTTC	CSVESGTGPWNEQYF
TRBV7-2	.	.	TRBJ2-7	TGTGCCAGTTCTACCCGGGGGGCGTCGGAGCAGTACTTC	CASSTRGASEQYF
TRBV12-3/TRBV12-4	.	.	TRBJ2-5	TGTGCCAGCAGCCAGGCAGCCTCGGGGGAGACCCAGTACTTC	CASSQAASGETQYF
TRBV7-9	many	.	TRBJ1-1	TGTGCCAGCAGCTCCGGGGGGGCTCCTTTCTTT	CASSSGGAPFF
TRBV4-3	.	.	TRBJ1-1	TGCGCCAGCAGCCAAAGCGCAGGGGTCACTGAAGCTTTCTTT	CASSQSAGVTEAFF
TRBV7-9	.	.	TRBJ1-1	TGTGCCAGCAGCTTTTCCAGCGGGGCCAGAACTTTCTTT	CASSFSSGARTFF
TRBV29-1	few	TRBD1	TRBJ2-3	TGCAGCGTTGGGCCCCCTTACGACAGGGTTGGCACAGATACGCAGTATTTT	CSVGPPYDRVGTDTQYF
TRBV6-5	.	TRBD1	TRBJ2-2	TGTGCCAGCAACGAAGCCGGGACAGGGGTCGGGGAGCTGTTTTTT	CASNEAGTGVGELFF
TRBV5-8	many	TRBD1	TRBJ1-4	TGTGCCAGCAGCTACGGGACAGATGAAAAACTGTTTTTT	CASSYGTDEKLFF
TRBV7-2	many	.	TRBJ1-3	TGTGCCAGCAGCTCCCCCTCAACGGGTCGGGCTGGAAACACCATATATTTT	CASSSPSTGRAGNTIYF
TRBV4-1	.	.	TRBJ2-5	TGCGCCAGCAGCCAGCTGGGAGTTAAAGAGACCCAGTACTTC	CASSQLGVKETQYF
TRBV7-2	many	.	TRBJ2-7	TGTGCCAGCAGCCGGGACAAACCCACCTACGAGCAGTACTTC	CASSRDKPTYEQYF
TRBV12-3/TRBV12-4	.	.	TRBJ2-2	TGTGCCAGCATGTGGACCACCGGGGAGCTGTTTTTT	CASMWTTGELFF